What follows describes a single T cell receptor beta chain. Its antigen is currently unknown. The assay was immunoSEQ multiplex PCR, and TCRdb's table has in-frame clones only and misses some. This table has tens of thousands of clones, about 90% appearing once. The data stem from a study of T cell responses to AZD1222 COVID-19 vaccine. Whole-study findings and limits: Variant regions that are unmutated are reportedly the target of nearly half of spike-specific TCRs. White British donors predominated, females outnumbered males, and clonal diversity was possibly underestimated. Spike regions recognized by vaccine-associated CD4 TCRs spanned the protein, led by 160-218 and 743-854. No day 14 peak samples; only post-peak repertoires were characterized.

V dropped 4 bases and J dropped 9 bases, with 9 bases sitting between them. CDR1 and CDR2 (germline): GTSNPN, SVGIG (reference sequence). The CDR3 loop spans 10 amino acids. The chain carries TRBV30 and TRBJ1-1; D uncertain. The clonotype originates from an adult in good health. Source: peripheral blood, taken on day 0 of AZD1222 vaccination. The DNA for the CDR3 is TGTGCCTGGAAAGGTACGAAAGCTTTCTTT. It yields the protein CAWKGTKAFF.